This TCR beta chain was retrieved from a study of T cell responses to AZD1222 COVID-19 vaccine. On the study more broadly: Doses given second, at about 4 or about 12 weeks, were pooled.

Here immunoSEQ multiplex PCR was the method, and the copy in TCRdb shows in-frame clones only, minus some. This table holds over 150,000 clones, around 90% found once. The CDR3 is 15 amino acids. CDR1 and CDR2 from the germline V gene are MNHEY and SVGEGT. Trimming pared 0 bases from V and 4 bases from J, leaving 12 bases between. Findings and caveats of the study: Vaccine-associated CD4 TCRs spanned spike, dominant at 160-218 and 743-854. Repertoires were sampled only after the peak T cell response. The donor group comprised mostly white British people and more females; the analysis possibly underestimated clonal diversity.

About this clone: Its antigen remains unidentified.

The chain carries TRBV6-2 or TRBV6-3 and TRBJ1-2; D uncertain. The receptor's source is an adult in good health. The sequencing used peripheral blood, collected on day 0 of AZD1222 vaccination. CDR3 bases: TGTGCCAGCAGTTACTCTCCCGGAAAGCTCTATGGCTACACCTTC. This translates into CASSYSPGKLYGYTF.